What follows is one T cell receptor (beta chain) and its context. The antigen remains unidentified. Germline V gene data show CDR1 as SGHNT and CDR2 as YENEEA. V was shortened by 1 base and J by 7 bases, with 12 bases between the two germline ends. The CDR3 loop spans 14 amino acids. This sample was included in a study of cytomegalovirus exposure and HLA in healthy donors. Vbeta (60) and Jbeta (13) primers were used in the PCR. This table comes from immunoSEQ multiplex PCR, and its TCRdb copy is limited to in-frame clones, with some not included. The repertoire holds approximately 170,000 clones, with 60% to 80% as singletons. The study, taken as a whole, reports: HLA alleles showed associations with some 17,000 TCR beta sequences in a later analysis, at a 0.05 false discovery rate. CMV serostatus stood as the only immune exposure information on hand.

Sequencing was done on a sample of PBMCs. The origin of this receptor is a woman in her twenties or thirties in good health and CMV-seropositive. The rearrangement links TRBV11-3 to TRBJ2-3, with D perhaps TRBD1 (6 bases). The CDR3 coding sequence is TGTGCCAGCAGCTTAGGGGCAGGGGTCCATACGCAGTATTTT. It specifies CASSLGAGVHTQYF.